This T cell receptor (beta chain) appears in the sequencing data of a study of blood T cell repertoires in COVID-19. Looking at the study overall: Some COVID-19 samples were acute and others convalescent; all came from the United States, Italy and Spain. In each case, the material was cDNA or gDNA derived from T cells, B-cell-depleted T cells, or PBMCs.

Authors' data handling: Scientists estimated how many nucleated cells there were by amplifying reference gene primers. Profiled with immunoSEQ multiplex PCR; TCRdb holds only in-frame clones, not every one. The D gene and trimming were derived from the DNA, and the V and J assignments and clone size from that table. This table holds some 25,000 clones, 75% to 90% found once. Deletions cut 3 bases from V and 3 bases from J, with 15 bases between. The CDR3 runs to 15 residues. CDR1 is PRHDT and CDR2 is FYEKMQ in the germline V gene (reference sequence). The gene calls are TRBV13 and TRBJ2-7, with D unclear. The sequence was obtained from a human donor in a cohort sampled during active COVID-19. Material for sequencing was peripheral blood. CDR3 in DNA: TGTGCCAGCAGCTTTTGGGCAAACCGAAGCTACGAGCAGTACTTC. Translation gives CASSFWANRSYEQYF.